These T cell receptor beta chains were read from a single sample in a study of human T cells and chemical hapten exposure. TCRdb re-derived calls from the 5' RACE reads in MiXCR, one entry per CDR3 protein. The sample yields more than 60,000 distinct CDR3 sequences, more than 15% seen once. Every receptor here comes from a female donor in good health. CDR3s include the opening cysteine and the closing phenylalanine or tryptophan. Fields, in order: clone size, D gene, J gene, V gene, CDR3 protein, CDR3 DNA. D genes are given only for firm matches. Rows give clone size only sometimes, using once, few, many, or a class for an expanded clone.

>few|.|TRBJ1-2|TRBV13
CASSLGQNRYGYTF
TGTGCCAGCAGCTTAGGACAGAATCGCTATGGCTACACCTTC
>few|TRBD2|TRBJ2-1|TRBV7-9
CASSTLMAGGHGNEQFF
TGTGCCAGCAGCACCCTCATGGCGGGGGGGCACGGCAATGAGCAGTTCTTC
>few|.|TRBJ2-5|TRBV7-9
CASSLGQETQYF
TGTGCCAGCAGCTTAGGCCAAGAGACCCAGTACTTC
>few|.|TRBJ2-3|TRBV5-1
CASSLAPSTDTQYF
TGCGCCAGCAGCTTGGCCCCTAGCACAGATACGCAGTATTTT
>few|TRBD1|TRBJ2-7|TRBV10-2
CASSGQGRSYEQYF
TGCGCCAGCTCGGGACAGGGAAGATCCTACGAGCAGTACTTC
>few|.|TRBJ2-1|TRBV9
CASSVAGYEQFF
TGTGCCAGCAGCGTAGCAGGGTATGAGCAGTTCTTC
>.|.|TRBJ1-5|TRBV19
CASSIGEALVSNQPQHF
TGTGCCAGTAGTATAGGGGAGGCCCTAGTAAGCAATCAGCCCCAGCATTTT
>few|TRBD1|TRBJ1-2|TRBV6-5
CASSLGQGAEGYTF
TGTGCCAGCAGTTTAGGACAGGGGGCGGAAGGCTACACCTTC
>.|.|TRBJ1-6|TRBV25-1
CASSEYRGSGGSPLHF
TGTGCCAGCAGTGAATATCGGGGTTCGGGAGGCTCACCCCTCCACTTT
>few|.|TRBJ2-7|TRBV27
CASRGETYEQYF
TGTGCCAGTAGGGGGGAGACCTACGAGCAGTACTTC
>.|.|TRBJ2-1|TRBV20-1
CSAAWASGENEQFF
TGCAGTGCTGCTTGGGCCAGTGGAGAGAATGAGCAGTTCTTC
>.|.|TRBJ2-5|TRBV5-1
CASTLGTLQETQYF
TGCGCCAGCACCTTGGGGACTCTCCAAGAGACCCAGTACTTC
>.|TRBD1|TRBJ1-1|TRBV27
CASRGQGVLTEAFF
TGTGCCAGCAGGGGACAGGGAGTACTAACTGAAGCTTTCTTT
>.|TRBD1|TRBJ1-2|TRBV12-3/TRBV12-4
CASSRFGQGDGGYTF
TGTGCCAGCAGCCGCTTCGGGCAGGGGGATGGTGGCTACACCTTC
>.|.|TRBJ1-2|TRBV5-1
CASSLVSTVSLEGYTF
TGCGCCAGCAGCTTGGTGTCTACAGTATCGCTGGAAGGCTACACCTTC
>.|.|TRBJ1-2|TRBV19
CASKAWTESNYGYTF
TGTGCCAGCAAAGCTTGGACAGAATCTAACTATGGCTACACCTTC
>.|.|TRBJ1-1|TRBV10-3
CAISESGTRSEAFF
TGTGCCATCAGTGAGTCGGGGACCAGATCTGAAGCTTTCTTT
>.|.|TRBJ2-1|TRBV13
CASSYTTTGAYNEQFF
TGTGCCAGCAGTTACACGACGACGGGAGCCTACAATGAGCAGTTCTTC
>.|.|TRBJ1-2|TRBV5-1
CASSLDRGPGYTF
TGCGCCAGCAGCTTGGATCGGGGTCCCGGCTACACCTTC
>.|.|TRBJ2-1|TRBV7-2
CASRRGDGGYNEQFF
TGTGCCAGCAGGAGAGGGGACGGAGGCTACAATGAGCAGTTCTTC
>few|TRBD2|TRBJ2-3|TRBV6-5
CASTPSGNTDTQYF
TGTGCCAGCACTCCTAGCGGGAACACAGATACGCAGTATTTT
>.|.|TRBJ2-2|TRBV7-8
CASSLVAANTGELFF
TGTGCCAGCAGCTTAGTGGCGGCGAACACCGGGGAGCTGTTTTTT
>.|.|TRBJ1-4|TRBV6-1
CASNLGATNEKLFF
TGTGCCAGCAACCTGGGAGCAACTAATGAAAAACTGTTTTTT
>many|.|TRBJ1-5|TRBV20-1
CSAPPTGTDTQHF
TGCAGTGCCCCCCCTACCGGAACAGATACGCAGCATTTT
>.|TRBD1|TRBJ1-5|TRBV7-2
CASSLTGANQPQHF
TGTGCCAGCAGCTTGACAGGGGCCAATCAGCCCCAGCATTTT
>few|.|TRBJ1-1|TRBV18
CASSPVTRNTEAFF
TGTGCCAGCTCACCAGTTACGAGAAACACTGAAGCTTTCTTT
>few|.|TRBJ2-7|TRBV5-1
CASSKEGGAYEQYF
TGCGCCAGCAGCAAGGAGGGCGGAGCCTACGAGCAGTACTTC
>once|.|TRBJ2-7|TRBV18
CASSQVTGGSEQYF
TGTGCCAGCTCACAAGTGACAGGCGGGTCCGAGCAGTACTTC
>few|TRBD1|TRBJ1-2|TRBV30
CAWSADRGMVYGYTF
TGTGCCTGGAGTGCTGACAGGGGGATGGTGTATGGCTACACCTTC
>.|.|TRBJ2-5|TRBV3-1
CASSQSPDHQETQYF
TGTGCCAGCAGCCAATCACCGGACCATCAAGAGACCCAGTACTTC
>few|.|TRBJ2-7|TRBV5-1
CASSLGGANDEQYF
TGCGCCAGCAGCTTGGGAGGGGCAAACGACGAGCAGTACTTC
>.|.|TRBJ1-1|TRBV7-2
CASSLVGWGGENTEAFF
TGTGCCAGCAGCTTAGTGGGGTGGGGCGGGGAGAACACTGAAGCTTTCTTT
>few|.|TRBJ1-2|TRBV7-9
CASSYGTPLAGYTF
TGTGCCAGCAGCTACGGGACACCCCTCGCTGGCTACACCTTC
>.|TRBD1|TRBJ2-1|TRBV24-1
CATSGGQGAYDEQFF
TGTGCCACCAGTGGTGGACAGGGGGCTTACGATGAGCAGTTCTTC
>many|.|TRBJ1-1|TRBV7-9
CASSFAGANTEAFF
TGTGCCAGCAGCTTCGCAGGGGCGAACACTGAAGCTTTCTTT
>.|.|TRBJ2-5|TRBV19
CASSFSDLQETQYF
TGTGCCAGTTCCTTTTCGGACCTCCAAGAGACCCAGTACTTC
>.|TRBD1|TRBJ2-1|TRBV18
CASSLGQGAYEQFF
TGTGCCAGCTCACTCGGACAGGGGGCATATGAGCAGTTCTTC
>few|.|TRBJ2-7|TRBV6-5
CASSYTLDATYEQYF
TGTGCCAGCAGTTACACTTTGGACGCCACCTACGAGCAGTACTTC
>few|.|TRBJ1-1|TRBV6-6
CASSNFRGGTEAFF
TGTGCCAGCAGTAATTTTCGGGGAGGCACTGAAGCTTTCTTT
>.|TRBD2|TRBJ2-1|TRBV19
CASSKRGGLENNEQFF
TGTGCCAGTAGTAAGCGGGGGGGCCTAGAAAACAATGAGCAGTTCTTC
>few|TRBD2|TRBJ2-3|TRBV7-8
CASSLRLADPTSTDTQYF
TGTGCCAGCAGCTTACGGCTAGCGGACCCGACTAGCACAGATACGCAGTATTTT
>.|TRBD2|TRBJ2-7|TRBV28
CASSGTSGYYEQYF
TGTGCCAGCAGTGGGACTAGCGGCTACTACGAGCAGTACTTC
>.|.|TRBJ1-3|TRBV7-9
CASSGSASGNTIYF
TGTGCCAGCAGTGGTTCAGCCTCTGGAAACACCATATATTTT
>.|.|TRBJ1-1|TRBV18
CASSLRTGEAFF
TGTGCCAGCTCACTTCGGACTGGAGAAGCTTTCTTT
>few|.|TRBJ2-7|TRBV27
CASSFSGEPSYEQYF
TGTGCCAGCAGTTTCTCAGGGGAACCCTCCTACGAGCAGTACTTC
>.|.|TRBJ1-1|TRBV6-2/TRBV6-3
CASGSFGAEAFF
TGTGCCAGCGGGAGTTTCGGGGCTGAAGCTTTCTTT
>few|.|TRBJ2-7|TRBV20-1
CSARPFKGGPNEQYF
TGCAGTGCTAGACCCTTTAAGGGCGGCCCGAACGAGCAGTACTTC
>.|.|TRBJ2-4|TRBV18
CASSPPLAGPSQNIQYF
TGTGCCAGCTCACCACCGCTAGCAGGGCCCTCCCAAAACATTCAGTACTTC